The 13 T cell receptor beta chains presented below share a single source sample, sequenced in a study of CD8 T cells in ankylosing spondylitis. Study-wide results and caveats: About eight highly homologous variants made up a TCR beta motif that seemed to typify ankylosing spondylitis blood.

The antigens for these receptors are not known. MiXCR, applied by TCRdb to the 5' RACE reads, yields one record per CDR3 protein. The repertoire holds some 400,000 distinct CDR3 sequences, with around 22% as singletons. The specimen was blood, either unsorted or a sorted T cell fraction (not recorded which). These TCRs come from a male donor with ankylosing spondylitis.

This clonotype was seen ten or more times. The genes are TRBV29-1 and TRBJ2-2; 8 bases agree with TRBD1. The germline V gene has CDR1 SQVTM and CDR2 ANQGSEA. V gave up 7 bases and J gave up 5 bases; unmatched junction bases: 6. The CDR3 loop spans 13 amino acids. The CDR3 is CSERQGSTGELFF. For the CDR3, the DNA is TGCAGCGAGAGACAGGGGTCAACCGGGGAGCTGTTTTTT.

The chain joins TRBV5-1 to TRBJ1-5, with TRBD1 matching 8 bases. V dropped 4 bases and J dropped 3; count of bases not matched to a gene: 3. This CDR3 spans 14 amino acids. Germline values: CDR1 SGHRS, CDR2 YFSETQ. Here the CDR3 DNA reads TGCGCCAGCAGCCCGGGACAGGCCAATCAGCCCCAGCATTTT. Translation gives CASSPGQANQPQHF.

The chain combines TRBV5-1 with TRBJ2-1; 12 positions match TRBD2. J gave up 6 bases and V 4 bases, and 11 bases lay outside the gene matches. The CDR3 covers 17 residues. CDR1 and CDR2 from the germline V gene are SGHRS and YFSETQ. The DNA for the CDR3 is TGCGCCAGCAGCATCGGGCCTAGCGGGAGGGCCGTCAATGAGCAGTTCTTC. Residues: CASSIGPSGRAVNEQFF. Using reference TRBV5-1 and TRBJ2-1 for the parts outside the CDR3, the full variable domain is KAGVTQTPRYLIKTRGQQVTLSCSPISGHRSVSWYQQTPGQGLQFLFEYFSETQRNKGNFPGRFSGRQFSNSRSEMNVSTLELGDSALYLCASSIGPSGRAVNEQFFGPGTRLTVL.

This clonotype was seen only a few times. The chain combines TRBV4-2 with TRBJ1-2; 7 nucleotides align to TRBD1. Trimming cost V 5 bases and J 2 bases; bases outside gene matches: 14. Germline V CDR1 and CDR2: LGHNA, YNFKEQ. There are 17 residues in the CDR3. The CDR3 coding sequence is TGTGCCAGCAGCGGAAGACAGGGCCAACGCAGGAACTATGGCTACACCTTC. Translated, it gives CASSGRQGQRRNYGYTF.

This clonotype was found once. The V and J genes are TRBV7-9 and TRBJ1-2, with unresolved D. Trimming removed 4 bases from V and 5 bases from J, with 11 bases in between. Germline-derived CDR1 and CDR2 are SEHNR and FQNEAQ (reference sequence). The CDR3 length is 13 residues. CDR3 sequence: CASSSDGTYGYTF. As DNA, the CDR3 is TGTGCCAGCAGCTCTGACGGTACTTATGGCTACACCTTC. Full variable domain (rest looked up from reference TRBV7-9 and TRBJ1-2): DTGVSQNPRHKITKRGQNVTFRCDPISEHNRLYWYRQTLGQGPEFLTYFQNEAQLEKSRLLSDRFSAERPKGSFSTLEIQRTEQGDSAMYLCASSSDGTYGYTFGSGTRLTVV.

This clonotype was seen only a few times. This chain connects TRBV5-1 to TRBJ1-5; tentatively, D is TRBD1 (5 bases). The CDR3 is 15 amino acids. V gave up 0 bases and J gave up 1 base, with 8 bases separating them. Germline V gene sequence: CDR1 SGHRS, CDR2 YFSETQ. CDR3 region: CASSLGTTSNQPQHF. The CDR3 nucleotides are TGCGCCAGCAGCTTGGGGACAACAAGCAATCAGCCCCAGCATTTT.

This clonotype was seen only a few times. The rearrangement links TRBV7-2 to TRBJ1-1; the D gene is possibly TRBD1 (6 bases). Germline values: CDR1 SGHTA, CDR2 FQGNSA. Trimming removed 4 bases at V and 0 bases at J, with 9 bases between. The CDR3 runs to 14 residues. CDR3 amino acids: CASSSAGVNTEAFF. Here the CDR3 DNA reads TGTGCCAGCAGCTCCGCAGGGGTGAACACTGAAGCTTTCTTT.

V is TRBV29-1 and J is TRBJ2-1, with D possibly being TRBD2 (6 bases). Germline values: CDR1 SQVTM, CDR2 ANQGSEA. The CDR3 is 13 amino acids. The V and J ends lost 4 bases and 6 bases respectively, with 13 bases between them. The DNA of the CDR3 is TGCAGCGTTGTATCGGGAGTGAGCAATGAGCAGTTCTTC. Translated: CSVVSGVSNEQFF.

The chain couples TRBV30 to TRBJ1-1, with D tentatively TRBD1 (6 bases). The V gene lost 0 bases and the J gene lost 2 bases, with 10 bases spanning the gap. The CDR3 contains 14 residues. CDR1 is GTSNPN and CDR2 is SVGIG in the germline V gene (reference sequence). The CDR3 DNA reads TGTGCCTGGAGTGTGGGAGGGACAAACACTGAAGCTTTCTTT. This sequence encodes CAWSVGGTNTEAFF.

This clonotype has a handful of counts. This rearrangement joins TRBV6-5 to TRBJ1-1, with TRBD1 as a possible D gene (5 bases). The germline CDR1 and CDR2 sequences are MNHEY and SVGAGI. The length of the CDR3 is 15 residues. V was cut by 2 bases and J by 6 bases, with 16 bases left in between. The DNA of the CDR3 is TGTGCCAGCAGTTACGTACGCGGGACGGGGGCTGAAGCTTTCTTT. It codes for CASSYVRGTGAEAFF.

The count of this clonotype is one. V and J are TRBV6-1 and TRBJ2-7; 12 bases agree with TRBD2. The V gene's germline CDR1 is MNHNS and CDR2 SASEGT. The CDR3 sequence is 14 residues long. V lost 5 bases to trimming and J lost 6 bases; unmatched junction nucleotides: 5. CDR3 in DNA: TGTGCCAGCAGTATGACTAGCGGGAGAACCGAGCAGTACTTC. The encoded protein is CASSMTSGRTEQYF.

This clonotype has only a few counts. The chain employs TRBV6-1 and TRBJ2-7; no definite D call. CDR1 is MNHNS and CDR2 is SASEGT in the germline V gene. This CDR3 contains 14 residues. V lost 6 bases to trimming and J lost 2 bases, with 14 bases between them. CDR3 sequence (DNA): TGTGCCAGCAGCCTCTTCGGCAAGCCCTACGAGCAGTACTTC. Encoded protein: CASSLFGKPYEQYF.

This clonotype has only a few counts. The chain employs TRBV6-2 or TRBV6-3 and TRBJ2-2; unclear D gene. Looked up from germline, CDR1 is MNHEY and CDR2 is SVGEGT. The CDR3 runs 17 residues. Between the trimmed V and J ends, which lost 2 bases and 2 bases, there was a span of 15 bases. The CDR3 is CASSYREKTFNTGELFF. The CDR3 nucleotides are TGTGCCAGCAGTTACAGGGAAAAAACATTCAACACCGGGGAGCTGTTTTTT.